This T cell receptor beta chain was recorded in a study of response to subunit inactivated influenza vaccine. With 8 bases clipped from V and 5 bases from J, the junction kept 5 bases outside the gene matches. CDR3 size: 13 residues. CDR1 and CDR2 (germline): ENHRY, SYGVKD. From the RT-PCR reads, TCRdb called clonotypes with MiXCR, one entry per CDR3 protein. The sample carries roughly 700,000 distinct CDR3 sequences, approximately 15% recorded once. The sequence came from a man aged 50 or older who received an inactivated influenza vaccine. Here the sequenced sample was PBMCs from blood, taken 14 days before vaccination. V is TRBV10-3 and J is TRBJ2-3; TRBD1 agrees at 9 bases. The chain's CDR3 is CAISDRGEDTQYF. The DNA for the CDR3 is TGTGCCATCTCCGACAGGGGGGAAGATACGCAGTATTTT.